The rows below give T cell receptor beta chains drawn from one sample of a study of T cell repertoires in cytomegalovirus infection. MiXCR, run by TCRdb on the reads, gives a single entry per CDR3 protein. The repertoire consists of roughly 640,000 distinct CDR3 sequences, with roughly 26% occurring once and the leading ten covering around 7.6%. Sequenced: CD8+ T cells from PBMCs. Source of these receptors: a human donor in good health (CMV status not recorded). Some clones in this sample may be carry-over from other donors' samples. The CDR3 runs from the conserved cysteine through the conserved F or W. Each record gives: V gene, D gene, clone size, J gene, CDR3 DNA, CDR3 protein. A D gene is named only where the DNA matches it firmly. Size tells how often a clone was seen (once, few, many) or the class of an expanded clone, and some rows leave it out.

V: TRBV7-2; D: NA; size: NA; J: TRBJ2-7; DNA: TGTGTCAGCAGCTCAAGAAAACTCGCCGGGACACTTTACGAACAGTACTTC; CDR3: CVSSSRKLAGTLYEQYF
V: TRBV19; D: NA; size: NA; J: TRBJ1-1; DNA: TGTGCCAGTAGGTTGTACACTGAAGCTTTCTTT; CDR3: CASRLYTEAFF
V: TRBV6-6; D: NA; size: few; J: TRBJ1-1; DNA: TGTGCCAGCAGTACCAATACACGGAATGTTGGAGCTTTCTTT; CDR3: CASSTNTRNVGAFF
V: TRBV20-1; D: NA; size: NA; J: TRBJ2-7; DNA: TGCAGTGCTACCCTCAGAAGCTCCTACGAGCAGTACTTC; CDR3: CSATLRSSYEQYF
V: TRBV28; D: TRBD2; size: NA; J: TRBJ2-5; DNA: TGTGCCAGCAGTCCTCTAGCGGTGCAAGAGACCCAGTACTTC; CDR3: CASSPLAVQETQYF
V: TRBV27; D: NA; size: NA; J: TRBJ1-2; DNA: TGTGCCAGCAGTTTATCGTGGGGGGCTAATGGCTACACCTTC; CDR3: CASSLSWGANGYTF
V: TRBV10-3; D: TRBD1; size: few; J: TRBJ1-2; DNA: TGTGCCATCACTACAGGGGTAGGCTACACCTTC; CDR3: CAITTGVGYTF
V: TRBV29-1; D: NA; size: NA; J: TRBJ2-3; DNA: TGCAGCGCCGACCCGAAGGGTAGAACAGATACGCAGTATTTT; CDR3: CSADPKGRTDTQYF
V: TRBV7-6; D: NA; size: many; J: TRBJ2-2; DNA: TGTGCCAGCAGCCCCGGCCGGGCCGGGGAGCTGTTTTTT; CDR3: CASSPGRAGELFF
V: TRBV20-1; D: TRBD2; size: NA; J: TRBJ2-1; DNA: TGCAGTGCTAGAGATTACCGGGGGGACCACAATGAGCAGTTCTTC; CDR3: CSARDYRGDHNEQFF
V: TRBV5-5; D: NA; size: few; J: TRBJ1-2; DNA: TGTGCCAGCAGCAGGGATCCGGGAACCAACTATGGCTACACCTTC; CDR3: CASSRDPGTNYGYTF
V: TRBV20-1; D: TRBD1; size: few; J: TRBJ1-5; DNA: TGCAGTGCTAGAGAGTGGGACAGGGATAGCAATCAGCCCCAGCATTTT; CDR3: CSAREWDRDSNQPQHF
V: TRBV7-2; D: NA; size: many; J: TRBJ1-2; DNA: TGTGCCAGCAGCCTGACAACTAACTATGGCTACACCTTC; CDR3: CASSLTTNYGYTF
V: TRBV7-9; D: NA; size: NA; J: TRBJ2-1; DNA: TGTGCCAGCAGCTCAGATAAAAATGAGCAGTTCTTC; CDR3: CASSSDKNEQFF
V: TRBV7-2; D: NA; size: many; J: TRBJ1-2; DNA: TGTGCCAGCAGCTTGAAACAGCTGCCTTACTATGGCTACACCTTC; CDR3: CASSLKQLPYYGYTF
V: TRBV28; D: NA; size: few; J: TRBJ1-5; DNA: TGTGCCAGCAGCGCCGGGACGGGAGACAATCAGCCCCAGCATTTT; CDR3: CASSAGTGDNQPQHF
V: TRBV28; D: TRBD1; size: many; J: TRBJ2-7; DNA: TGTGCCAGCAGTACAGGGGCCTCAGAGCAGTACTTC; CDR3: CASSTGASEQYF
V: TRBV7-9; D: NA; size: many; J: TRBJ1-1; DNA: TGTGCCAGCAGCTTAGCGGCACAGGGACGTGAAGCTTTCTTT; CDR3: CASSLAAQGREAFF
V: TRBV7-6; D: NA; size: NA; J: TRBJ2-1; DNA: TGTGCCAGCAGCGGGTATAATCTCACCCTGTTCTTC; CDR3: CASSGYNLTLFF
V: TRBV7-8; D: NA; size: NA; J: TRBJ2-7; DNA: TGTGCCAGCACCCCTGGGAGTCGGTTGTACGAGCAGTACTTC; CDR3: CASTPGSRLYEQYF
V: TRBV29-1; D: NA; size: NA; J: TRBJ1-4; DNA: TGCAGCGGCTATGAAGGGGCGAGGGAAAAACTGTTTTTT; CDR3: CSGYEGAREKLFF
V: TRBV20-1; D: NA; size: NA; J: TRBJ1-2; DNA: TGCAGTGCTAGACCTTTGGGGGACTATGGCTACACCTTC; CDR3: CSARPLGDYGYTF
V: TRBV2; D: TRBD2; size: NA; J: TRBJ2-3; DNA: TGTGCCAGCGCCGGGACTAGCGATAGCACAGATACGCAGTATTTT; CDR3: CASAGTSDSTDTQYF
V: TRBV28; D: TRBD1; size: NA; J: TRBJ1-5; DNA: TGTGCCAGCAGTTTGGCACCGGGACAGGGAGATATTTACTGGGAGAATAGCAATCAGCCCCAGCATTTT; CDR3: CASSLAPGQGDIYWENSNQPQHF
V: TRBV29-1; D: NA; size: NA; J: TRBJ1-1; DNA: TGCAGCGTTTTTCCCCCTGAAGCTTTCTTT; CDR3: CSVFPPEAFF
V: TRBV13; D: NA; size: few; J: TRBJ2-7; DNA: TGTGCCAGCAGCTTAGGCTCTAGCTCGTACGAGCAGTACTTC; CDR3: CASSLGSSSYEQYF
V: TRBV5-6; D: TRBD1; size: few; J: TRBJ2-7; DNA: TGTGCCAGCAGCAAGATGACAGGGTTCCCCTACGAGCAGTACTTC; CDR3: CASSKMTGFPYEQYF
V: TRBV7-9; D: NA; size: NA; J: TRBJ1-1; DNA: TGTGCCAGCAGCTGGGAACCTCAGGGGATCACTGAAGCTTTCTTT; CDR3: CASSWEPQGITEAFF
V: TRBV14; D: TRBD2; size: NA; J: TRBJ2-7; DNA: TGTGCCAGCAGTGGACTAGCGGGGGACCTTTATAACGAGCAGTACTTC; CDR3: CASSGLAGDLYNEQYF
V: TRBV29-1; D: NA; size: few; J: TRBJ2-3; DNA: TGCAGCGTTGGCAGTGGTCGGGGTGCAGATACGCAGTATTTT; CDR3: CSVGSGRGADTQYF
V: TRBV29-1; D: NA; size: NA; J: TRBJ1-2; DNA: TGCAGCGTTGAGGGCCCGGGATTCTCGTATGGCTACACCTTC; CDR3: CSVEGPGFSYGYTF
V: TRBV4-3; D: TRBD2; size: NA; J: TRBJ2-1; DNA: TGCGCCAGCAGCCAAGACGGGCTAGCGGGGGGGTACAATGAGCAGTTCTTC; CDR3: CASSQDGLAGGYNEQFF
V: TRBV6-2/TRBV6-3; D: TRBD1; size: NA; J: TRBJ2-5; DNA: TGTGCCAGCGCCGCCGAAAGGACAGGGGTGTTGGAGACCCAGTACTTC; CDR3: CASAAERTGVLETQYF
V: TRBV28; D: NA; size: many; J: TRBJ1-2; DNA: TGTGCCAGCAGTCTCGGACAGTTTTTCTATGGCTACACCTTC; CDR3: CASSLGQFFYGYTF
V: TRBV7-9; D: NA; size: many; J: TRBJ2-7; DNA: TGTGCCAGCACCCTACAGGAAAACTACGAGCAGTACTTC; CDR3: CASTLQENYEQYF
V: TRBV24-1; D: NA; size: few; J: TRBJ2-2; DNA: TGTGCCACCAGTGACCGTAGGGATGGAAGGACCGGGGAGCTGTTTTTT; CDR3: CATSDRRDGRTGELFF
V: TRBV5-1; D: NA; size: many; J: TRBJ1-2; DNA: TGTGCCAGCAGCTCAGGGAACTATGGCTACACCTTC; CDR3: CASSSGNYGYTF
V: TRBV11-2; D: NA; size: few; J: TRBJ2-1; DNA: TGTGCCAGCAGCGCGACAGGTTCCTACAATGAGCAGTTCTTC; CDR3: CASSATGSYNEQFF
V: TRBV5-1; D: NA; size: NA; J: TRBJ2-3; DNA: TGCGCCAGCAGCTTGGCCCTGGGGCTACCAAATGGGCCGGATACGCAGTATTTT; CDR3: CASSLALGLPNGPDTQYF
V: TRBV6-2/TRBV6-3; D: TRBD1; size: few; J: TRBJ2-1; DNA: TGTGCCAGCAGCGACTCACGGGACAGGTTGAATGAGCAGTTCTTC; CDR3: CASSDSRDRLNEQFF
V: TRBV7-6; D: NA; size: NA; J: TRBJ2-1; DNA: TGTGCCAGCAGCTGGAGACAGAGGACTGAGCAGTTCTTC; CDR3: CASSWRQRTEQFF
V: TRBV6-5; D: NA; size: few; J: TRBJ2-2; DNA: TGTGCCAGCAGTTCCATTCAGGACAGTAACACCGGGGAGCTGTTTTTT; CDR3: CASSSIQDSNTGELFF
V: TRBV11-3; D: TRBD1; size: many; J: TRBJ2-2; DNA: TGTGCCAGCGCAGGGGGATCTCGTGACACCGGGGAGCTGTTTTTT; CDR3: CASAGGSRDTGELFF
V: TRBV5-5; D: NA; size: NA; J: TRBJ2-2; DNA: TGTGCCAGCAGCCAGTTAACAGGGACTACGTCGGCGGGGGAGCTGTTTTTT; CDR3: CASSQLTGTTSAGELFF
V: TRBV6-2/TRBV6-3; D: NA; size: NA; J: TRBJ2-2; DNA: TGTGCCAGCAGCCTGGGCCCACGGGGCACCGGGGAGCTGTTTTTT; CDR3: CASSLGPRGTGELFF
V: TRBV5-1; D: NA; size: few; J: TRBJ2-6; DNA: TGCGCCAGCAGCTTGGAATCTGGGGCCAACGTCCTGACTTTC; CDR3: CASSLESGANVLTF
V: TRBV12-3/TRBV12-4; D: TRBD2; size: many; J: TRBJ2-2; DNA: TGTGCCAGCAGTTTCGCGGGCGGGGGCGGGGAGCTGTTTTTT; CDR3: CASSFAGGGGELFF
V: TRBV28; D: TRBD2; size: many; J: TRBJ2-6; DNA: TGTGCCAGCTATTCCGGGGGGGTTACAGGGGCCAACGTCCTGACTTTC; CDR3: CASYSGGVTGANVLTF
V: TRBV20-1; D: NA; size: few; J: TRBJ1-1; DNA: TGCAGTGGAAAAAGACAGAACACTGAAGCTTTCTTT; CDR3: CSGKRQNTEAFF
V: TRBV7-4; D: NA; size: NA; J: TRBJ1-4; DNA: TGTGCCAGCAATGGGTCGAAAGACCCAAAACTGTTTTTT; CDR3: CASNGSKDPKLFF
V: TRBV28; D: TRBD1; size: few; J: TRBJ1-5; DNA: TGTGCCAGCAGTTCATACTCGGACAGGGACGATCAGCCCCAGCATTTT; CDR3: CASSSYSDRDDQPQHF
V: TRBV28; D: NA; size: NA; J: TRBJ2-1; DNA: TGTGCCAGCAGCCGCCAGCGGGTAGACAATGAGCAGTTCTTC; CDR3: CASSRQRVDNEQFF
V: TRBV7-9; D: TRBD1; size: few; J: TRBJ2-1; DNA: TGTGCCAGCAAAGAGGGGGCAAGCTCCTACAATGAGCAGTTCTTC; CDR3: CASKEGASSYNEQFF